These 18 T cell receptor beta chains came from one sample sequenced in a study of response to subunit inactivated influenza vaccine. TCRdb re-called the RT-PCR reads with MiXCR, one entry per CDR3 protein. Of about 310,000 distinct CDR3 sequences in the sample, approximately 23% were seen once. The input for sequencing was PBMCs from blood, taken approximately 22 months after vaccination. These receptors all come from a man aged 50 to 69 who received an inactivated influenza vaccine.

J is TRBJ2-1 and V is TRBV11-2; possibly TRBD2 for D (6 bases). The germline CDR1 and CDR2 sequences are SGHAT and FQNNGV. Trimming removed 5 bases from V and 0 bases from J, with 20 bases in between. This CDR3 has 18 residues. CDR3 DNA: TGTGCCAGCAGCCTCCGGCGTGGGGGGAATCGCTCCTACAATGAGCAGTTCTTC. Its translation is CASSLRRGGNRSYNEQFF.

The V call is TRBV4-2, the J call TRBJ2-2; D is ambiguous. The CDR3 has 15 amino acids. Germline values: CDR1 LGHNA, CDR2 YNFKEQ. V was pared by 4 bases and J by 1 base, with 10 bases between. In nucleotides, the CDR3 is TGTGCCAGCAGCCTATCCCCAGGGAACACCGGGGAGCTGTTTTTT. Translation: CASSLSPGNTGELFF.

This chain uses TRBV3-1 with TRBJ1-5; 7 nucleotides match TRBD1. Per the germline V gene, CDR1 is LGHDT and CDR2 is YNNKEL (reference sequence). Losses at the gene ends were 2 bases for V and 6 bases for J; bases not matched to a gene: 4. The CDR3 contains 14 residues. Here the CDR3 DNA reads TGTGCCAGCAGCCAAACCACAGGGGCTCAGCCCCAGCATTTT. Protein product: CASSQTTGAQPQHF.

The chain uses TRBV7-2 and TRBJ1-2, with a possible D match to TRBD1 (6 bases). Germline V CDR1 and CDR2: SGHTA, FQGNSA. The CDR3 is made up of 15 amino acids. V was clipped by 7 bases and J by 2 bases, with 17 bases between them. CDR3 bases: TGTGCCAGCACCCCCCCGGGGGGGGCAAACTATGGCTACACCTTC. Translating gives CASTPPGGANYGYTF. The whole variable domain, remainder taken from reference TRBV7-2 and TRBJ1-2, is GAGVSQSPSNKVTEKGKDVELRCDPISGHTALYWYRQSLGQGLEFLIYFQGNSAPDKSGLPSDRFSAERTGGSVSTLTIQRTQQEDSAVYLCASTPPGGANYGYTFGSGTRLTVV.

This clonotype was observed once. This chain joins TRBV18 and TRBJ2-1; TRBD2 matches 8 bases. Trimming cost V 6 bases and J 2 bases; bases outside gene matches: 6. Germline CDR1 and CDR2: KGHSH and LQKENI. The CDR3 is 15 amino acids. This CDR3 is CASSPGRGAYNEQFF. The CDR3, as DNA: TGTGCCAGCTCCCCAGGGCGGGGGGCCTACAATGAGCAGTTCTTC.

In its sample, this clonotype was seen many times. V gene TRBV24-1 combines with J gene TRBJ2-3; no clear D gene. Germline loops: CDR1 KGHDR, CDR2 SFDVKD. The V end lost 5 bases, the J end lost 0 bases, and 17 bases lay between the germline ends. The CDR3 loop spans 17 amino acids. CDR3 region: CATSGPGPNPSTDTQYF. The CDR3 region has the DNA TGTGCCACCAGTGGCCCAGGACCGAACCCTAGCACAGATACGCAGTATTTT.

The chain couples TRBV12-3 or TRBV12-4 to TRBJ1-2; 8 nucleotides agree with TRBD1. The V and J ends lost 7 bases and 8 bases, in that order; junction bases with no gene match: 12. The length of the CDR3 is 14 residues. CDR3: CASIPDRGVKGYTF. DNA for the CDR3: TGTGCCAGCATCCCCGACAGGGGAGTAAAAGGCTACACCTTC.

The chain has TRBV5-8 and TRBJ1-4, with D unclear. The CDR3 spans 11 residues. The V gene's germline CDR1 is SGHTS and CDR2 YDEGEE. The V end lost 1 base, the J end lost 10 bases, and 5 bases lay between the germline ends. CDR3 amino acids: CASSLTRKLFF. For the CDR3, the DNA is TGTGCCAGCAGCTTGACAAGAAAACTGTTTTTT. The full variable domain, with the rest looked up from reference TRBV5-8 and TRBJ1-4, is EAGVTQSPTHLIKTRGQQATLRCSPISGHTSVYWYQQALGLGLQFLLWYDEGEERNRGNFPPRFSGRQFPNYSSELNVNALELEDSALYLCASSLTRKLFFGSGTQLSVL.

This clonotype was recorded a few times. The CDR3 bases are TGCAGTGCTAGAGGACGGCGGGAGTACAATGAGCAGTTCTTC. It yields the protein CSARGRREYNEQFF. The chain combines TRBV20-1 with TRBJ2-1; TRBD2 matches at 7 bases. CDR3 length: 14 residues. CDR1 is DFQATT, CDR2 SNEGSKA, per germline (reference sequence). The trim removed 1 base at V and 4 bases at J, leaving 4 bases unmatched.

In this sample, this clonotype turned up many times. V gene TRBV2 combines with J gene TRBJ1-2; D may be TRBD1 (6 bases). Trimming took 3 bases from V and 4 from J, leaving 9 bases between them. The germline V gene has CDR1 SNHLY and CDR2 FYNNEI. The CDR3 length is 13 residues. Here the CDR3 DNA reads TGTGCCAGCAGTGACAGAGGGGGCTATGGCTACACCTTC. This sequence encodes CASSDRGGYGYTF.

The chain combines TRBV7-6 with TRBJ1-3; D gene uncertain. V was pared by 1 base and J by 0 bases, with 7 bases between. CDR1 and CDR2 (germline): SGHVS, FNYEAQ. This CDR3 has 15 amino acids. DNA of the CDR3: TGTGCCAGCAGCTTAGGCTCCTACTCTGGAAACACCATATATTTT. It specifies CASSLGSYSGNTIYF. Drawing the rest from reference TRBV7-6 and TRBJ1-3, the complete variable domain is GAGVSQSPRYKVTKRGQDVALRCDPISGHVSLYWYRQALGQGPEFLTYFNYEAQQDKSGLPNDRFSAERPEGSISTLTIQRTEQRDSAMYRCASSLGSYSGNTIYFGEGSWLTVV.

The chain is built from TRBV29-1 and TRBJ2-7, with unresolved D. The CDR3 consists of 12 residues. Germline assignment: CDR1 SQVTM and CDR2 ANQGSEA. Between the trimmed V and J ends, which lost 2 bases and 4 bases, there was a span of 9 bases. The CDR3 region has the DNA TGCAGCGTTGAAATACGCGGATACGAGCAGTACTTC. Translated: CSVEIRGYEQYF.

There are a few counts of this clonotype. V gene TRBV20-1 combines with J gene TRBJ1-2, with D unclear. V lost 8 bases, J lost 2 bases, and 15 bases lay in between. CDR1 DFQATT and CDR2 SNEGSKA come from the germline V gene (reference sequence). The CDR3 extends over 13 amino acids. This CDR3 reads CSSPREGNYGYTF. The CDR3 nucleotides are TGCAGTTCTCCACGGGAGGGAAACTATGGCTACACCTTC.

This clonotype was counted ten times or more. The CDR3 nucleotides read TGTGCCAGCAGTTTGTCGGACAGGTCTTACTATGGCTACACCTTC. It yields the protein CASSLSDRSYYGYTF. The chain has TRBV27 and TRBJ1-2; 7 bases agree with TRBD1. CDR1 and CDR2 from the germline V gene are MNHEY and SMNVEV (reference sequence). The CDR3 spans 15 residues. J was trimmed by 3 bases and V by 3 bases; bases with no gene match: 7.

This clonotype was seen more than once but under ten times. This chain uses TRBV5-1 with TRBJ2-2; TRBD1 aligns across 8 bases. Germline V gene sequence: CDR1 SGHRS, CDR2 YFSETQ. The CDR3 contains 17 residues. Trimming at V came to 2 bases and at J to 3 bases, leaving 9 bases not matched to a gene. The DNA of the CDR3 is TGCGCCAGCAGCTTCTGGACAGGGATTTCTCACACCGGGGAGCTGTTTTTT. Its protein is CASSFWTGISHTGELFF.

The chain uses TRBV10-3 and TRBJ1-1; D possibly corresponds to TRBD1 (6 bases). This CDR3 contains 14 residues. Germline CDR1 and CDR2: ENHRY and SYGVKD. V was clipped by 3 bases and J by 0 bases, with 8 bases between them. The CDR3 sequence: CAISDPGVNTEAFF. CDR3 nucleotide sequence: TGTGCCATCAGTGATCCAGGGGTGAACACTGAAGCTTTCTTT.

This clonotype was seen a handful of times. The rearrangement joins TRBV25-1 to TRBJ1-2, with 8 bases that match TRBD1. CDR3 length: 15 amino acids. Germline V gives CDR1 MGHDK, CDR2 SYGVNS. Trimming cost V 3 bases and J 4 bases; bases outside gene matches: 7. The CDR3 nucleotides are TGTGCCAGCAGTGAGCTTAGGACAGGGACCTATGGCTACACCTTC. Translation: CASSELRTGTYGYTF.

The V and J genes are TRBV6-2 or TRBV6-3 and TRBJ1-1; 7 nucleotides align to TRBD1. The V gene's germline CDR1 is MNHEY and CDR2 SVGEGT. There are 11 residues in the CDR3. Trimming at V came to 8 bases and at J to 8 bases, leaving 5 bases not matched to a gene. CDR3 amino acids: CASSQGDEAFF. For the CDR3, the DNA is TGTGCCAGCTCGCAGGGGGACGAAGCTTTCTTT.